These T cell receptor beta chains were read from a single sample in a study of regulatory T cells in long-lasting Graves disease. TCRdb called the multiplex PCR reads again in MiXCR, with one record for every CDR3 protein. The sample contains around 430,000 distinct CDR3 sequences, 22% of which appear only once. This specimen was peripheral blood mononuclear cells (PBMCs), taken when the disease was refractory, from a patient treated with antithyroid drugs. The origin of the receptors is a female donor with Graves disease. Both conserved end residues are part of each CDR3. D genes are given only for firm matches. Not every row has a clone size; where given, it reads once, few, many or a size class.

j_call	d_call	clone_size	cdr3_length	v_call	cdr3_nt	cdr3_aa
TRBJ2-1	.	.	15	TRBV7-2	TGTGCCAGCAGCTCCAGGGCCTACTCCTACAATGAGCAGTTCTTC	CASSSRAYSYNEQFF
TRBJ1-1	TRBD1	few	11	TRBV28	TGTGCCAGCACCCCAGGGGGGGAAGCTTTCTTT	CASTPGGEAFF
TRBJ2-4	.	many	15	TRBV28	TGTGCCAGCCTGGGGGTTGAGTTAGCCAAAAACATTCAGTACTTC	CASLGVELAKNIQYF
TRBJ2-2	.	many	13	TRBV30	TGTGCCTGGAGTAGACGACGGACCGGGGAGCTGTTTTTT	CAWSRRRTGELFF
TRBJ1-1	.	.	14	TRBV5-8	TGTGCCACACAAAGAAGCAGGGTTTCTACTGAAGCTTTCTTT	CATQRSRVSTEAFF
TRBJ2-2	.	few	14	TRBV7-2	TGTGCCAGCAGCTTAGTGGGGGGGGCCCGGGAGCTGTTTTTT	CASSLVGGARELFF
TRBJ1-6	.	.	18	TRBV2	TGTGCCAGCAGTGGTTTTATGGAGGGCGGAATCTATAATTCACCCCTCCACTTT	CASSGFMEGGIYNSPLHF
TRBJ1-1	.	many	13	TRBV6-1	TGTGCCAGCAGTGAACTTTTCTGGACTGAAGCTTTCTTT	CASSELFWTEAFF
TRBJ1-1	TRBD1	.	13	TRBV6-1	TGTGCCGCGGGGGCGACAGGGTCTCCTGAAGCTTTCTTT	CAAGATGSPEAFF
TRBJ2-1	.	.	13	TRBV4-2	TGTGCCAGCAGATCGGGACTCATCAATGAGCAGTTCTTC	CASRSGLINEQFF
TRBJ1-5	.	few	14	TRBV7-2	TGTGCCAGCAGTTTTAGGGTCGGCAATCAGCCCCAGCATTTT	CASSFRVGNQPQHF
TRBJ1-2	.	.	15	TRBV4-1	TGCGCCAGCAGCCAGGGACGGAGCCCCATCTATGGCTACACCTTC	CASSQGRSPIYGYTF
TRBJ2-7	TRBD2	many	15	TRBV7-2	TGTGCCAGCAGCCCCTCCAGCGGGGCAACCTACGAGCAGTACTTC	CASSPSSGATYEQYF
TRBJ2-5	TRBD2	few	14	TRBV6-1	TGTGCCAGCAGTCCTGTGGGACTAGGGGAGACCCAGTACTTC	CASSPVGLGETQYF
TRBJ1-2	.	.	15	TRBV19	TGTGCCAGTAGTCCCCTCGCCAGGGGAGGGTATGGCTACACCTTC	CASSPLARGGYGYTF
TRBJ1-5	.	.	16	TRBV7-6	TGTGCCAGCAGCACCAAGCCGGGACGGAGGTTTCAGCCCCAGCATTTT	CASSTKPGRRFQPQHF
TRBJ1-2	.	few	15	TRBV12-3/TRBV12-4	TGTGCCAGCAGTTTAGCGCAATCCGGGTTAGATGGCTACACCTTC	CASSLAQSGLDGYTF
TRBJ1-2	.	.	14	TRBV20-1	TGCAGTGCTAGGGGAACACAAGCTAACTATGGCTACACCTTC	CSARGTQANYGYTF
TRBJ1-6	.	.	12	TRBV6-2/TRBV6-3	TGTGCCAGCAGTAGACAGTCTTCACCCCTCCACTTT	CASSRQSSPLHF
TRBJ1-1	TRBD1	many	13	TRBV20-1	TGCAGTGCCACAGGGGGCTGGAACACTGAAGCTTTCTTT	CSATGGWNTEAFF
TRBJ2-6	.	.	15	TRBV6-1	TGTGCCTCCCGTCGATCGCACTCTGGGGCCAACGTCCTGACTTTC	CASRRSHSGANVLTF
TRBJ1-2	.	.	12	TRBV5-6	TGTGCCAGCAGCGCGACTGAATATGGCTACACCTTC	CASSATEYGYTF
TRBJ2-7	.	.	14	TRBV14	TGTGCCAGCAGCCACTTCGGCAGCTCCTACGAGCAGTACTTC	CASSHFGSSYEQYF
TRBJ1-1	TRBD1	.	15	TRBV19	TGTGCCAGTAGTTTTACAGGGGGCGTAAACACTGAAGCTTTCTTT	CASSFTGGVNTEAFF
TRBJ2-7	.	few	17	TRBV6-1	TGTGCCAGCAGTGAAGTCTTTAGTTCGTCTACGGGTTACGAGCAGTACTTC	CASSEVFSSSTGYEQYF
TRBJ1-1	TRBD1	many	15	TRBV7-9	TGTGCCAGCAGCGCGAGGCAGGGGGTTCTCGCTGAAGCTTTCTTT	CASSARQGVLAEAFF
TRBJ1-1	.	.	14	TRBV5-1	TGCGCCAGCAGCGTGGATTATGGGGCCACTGAAGCTTTCTTT	CASSVDYGATEAFF
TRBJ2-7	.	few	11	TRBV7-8	TGTGCTTACGGGCGGGATGGCGAGCAGTACTTC	CAYGRDGEQYF
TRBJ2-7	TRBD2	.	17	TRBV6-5	TGTGCCGGCAGTTGGGGGACTAGCGGGAGCTACTCCTACGAGCAGTACTTC	CAGSWGTSGSYSYEQYF
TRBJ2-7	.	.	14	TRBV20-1	TGCAGTGCTAATGGGGGGGGCCTAACCTACGAGCAGTACTTC	CSANGGGLTYEQYF
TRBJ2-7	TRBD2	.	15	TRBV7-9	TGTGCCAGCGCAGGGCTAGCGGGACTAACCTACGAGCAGTACTTC	CASAGLAGLTYEQYF
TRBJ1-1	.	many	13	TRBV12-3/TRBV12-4	TGTGCCAGCAGCCAACCAGGGAGGGCTGAAGCTTTCTTT	CASSQPGRAEAFF
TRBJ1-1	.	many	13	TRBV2	TGTGCCAGCAATAGCCCCGGCGGCACTGAAGCTTTCTTT	CASNSPGGTEAFF
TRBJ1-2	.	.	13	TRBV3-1	TGTGCCAGCAGCCAGGACGGACAATATGGCTACACCTTC	CASSQDGQYGYTF
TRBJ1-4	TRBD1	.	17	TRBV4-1	TGCGCCAGCAGCCAAGTTTCCGGGACAGGGATTAATGAAAAACTGTTTTTT	CASSQVSGTGINEKLFF
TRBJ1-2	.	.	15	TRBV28	TGTGCCAGCAGCTTTTCGCCAGGGGATGGTTATGGCTACACCTTC	CASSFSPGDGYGYTF
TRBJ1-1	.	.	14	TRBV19	TGTGCCAGTAGTATAGCCACAGGGATCCCTGAAGCTTTCTTT	CASSIATGIPEAFF
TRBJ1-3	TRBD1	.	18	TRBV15	TGTGCCACCAGCAGAGATAAGGCCGAGGACAGGGGGCGAAACACCATATATTTT	CATSRDKAEDRGRNTIYF
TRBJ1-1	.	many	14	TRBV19	TGTGCCAGTAGTAAAGAGACGGTGAACACTGAAGCTTTCTTT	CASSKETVNTEAFF
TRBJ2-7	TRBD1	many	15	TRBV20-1	TGCAGTGCTAGAGAAGGACAGGGGGTCTCCTACGAGCAGTACTTC	CSAREGQGVSYEQYF
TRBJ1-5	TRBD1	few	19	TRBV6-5	TGTGCCAGCAGTTTGCTCGAGGGACAGGGAGGTGTTGGCAATCAGCCCCAGCATTTT	CASSLLEGQGGVGNQPQHF
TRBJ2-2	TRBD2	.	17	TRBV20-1	TGCAGTGCCCCGGGACTAGCGGGAGGCCCGAACACCGGGGAGCTGTTTTTT	CSAPGLAGGPNTGELFF
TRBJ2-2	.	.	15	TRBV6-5	TGTGTCAGCAGTTACGCTGTTTGGCCGACCGGGGAGCTGTTTTTT	CVSSYAVWPTGELFF
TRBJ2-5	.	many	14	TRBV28	TGTGCCAGCACTGCTCCCGGGACGCCAGAGACCCAGTACTTC	CASTAPGTPETQYF
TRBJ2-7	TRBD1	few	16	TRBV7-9	TGTGCCAGCAGCCCGAGGGGGACAGGGGGTATGTACGAGCAGTACTTC	CASSPRGTGGMYEQYF
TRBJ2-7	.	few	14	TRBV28	TGTGCCAGCAGTTTACTTCACGGGGTTTACGAGCAGTACTTC	CASSLLHGVYEQYF
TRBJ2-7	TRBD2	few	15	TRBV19	TGTGCCAGTAGTACGGGGACTAGCGGGATTTACGAGCAGTACTTC	CASSTGTSGIYEQYF
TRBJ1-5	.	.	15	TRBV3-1	TGTGCCAGCAGCCAAGATCCTGCGGAAGGTAAGCCCCAGCATTTT	CASSQDPAEGKPQHF
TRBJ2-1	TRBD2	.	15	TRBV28	TGTGCCAGCACCCAAGGACTAGACGTCTACAATGAGCAGTTCTTC	CASTQGLDVYNEQFF
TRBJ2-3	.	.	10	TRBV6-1	TGTGCGGGGTCCACAGATACGCAGTATTTT	CAGSTDTQYF